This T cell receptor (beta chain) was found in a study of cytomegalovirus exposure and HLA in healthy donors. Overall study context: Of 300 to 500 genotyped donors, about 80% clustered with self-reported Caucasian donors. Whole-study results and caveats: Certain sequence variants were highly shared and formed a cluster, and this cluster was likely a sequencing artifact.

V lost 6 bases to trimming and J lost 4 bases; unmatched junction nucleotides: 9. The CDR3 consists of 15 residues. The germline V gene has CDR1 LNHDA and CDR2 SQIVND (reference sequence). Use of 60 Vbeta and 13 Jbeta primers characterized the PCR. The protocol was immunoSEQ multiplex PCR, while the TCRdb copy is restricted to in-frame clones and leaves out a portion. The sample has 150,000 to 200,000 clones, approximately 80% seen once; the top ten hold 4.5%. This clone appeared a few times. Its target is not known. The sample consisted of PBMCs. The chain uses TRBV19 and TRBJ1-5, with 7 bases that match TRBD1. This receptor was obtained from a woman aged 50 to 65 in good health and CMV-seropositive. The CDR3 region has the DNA TGTGCCAGTAGCACCGGGACAGTGACGAATCAGCCCCAGCATTTT. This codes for CASSTGTVTNQPQHF.